This entry lists 18 T cell receptor beta chains sequenced from one sample in a study of blood T cell repertoires in COVID-19 (dated by TCRdb to 2020 to 2021). Libraries were prepared through the immunoSEQ multiplex PCR assay. TCRdb limited this immuneACCESS table to in-frame rearrangements with V and J called. A share of clones is missing; checked studies link under half to unresolved V genes, and the rest is unexplained. The sample includes 150,000 or so clones, with about 90% observed a single time. Of the sample, 4.8% falls within the top ten clones. The material sequenced was peripheral blood. The source is a man under 40 with COVID-19, enrolled during active disease.

The rearrangement links TRBV2 to TRBJ1-2; the match to TRBD1 covers 7 bases. Germline values: CDR1 SNHLY, CDR2 FYNNEI. The CDR3 is 14 residues long. The V gene end was trimmed by 5 bases and the J gene end by 0 bases; junction bases not matched to a gene: 3. CDR3: CASSRQGPNYGYTF. The CDR3 DNA reads as TGTGCCAGCAGTCGACAGGGACCTAACTATGGCTACACCTTC.

The chain couples TRBV10-3 to TRBJ2-2, with 7 positions matching TRBD2. The germline V gene encodes CDR1 ENHRY and CDR2 SYGVKD. Trimming took 10 bases from V and 7 from J; bases not matched to a gene: 9. The CDR3 consists of 13 residues. The DNA of the CDR3 is TGTGCCACAACCCCTACGGGGGGCGGGGAGCTGTTTTTT. The encoded protein is CATTPTGGGELFF.

This clone was seen only a few times. The V gene is TRBV2, the J gene TRBJ1-5; D perhaps matches TRBD1 (5 bases). The CDR3 has 15 residues. Trimming stripped 4 bases from V and 2 bases from J, with 12 bases between. Germline V gene lookup returns CDR1 SNHLY and CDR2 FYNNEI. This chain's CDR3 is CASSVSRAGNQPQHF. The DNA for the CDR3 is TGTGCCAGCAGTGTGAGCAGGGCTGGCAATCAGCCCCAGCATTTT.

The J gene is TRBJ2-4, the V gene TRBV4-2, with D uncertain. Trimming removed 0 bases at V and 6 bases at J, with 18 bases between. Germline loops: CDR1 LGHNA, CDR2 YNFKEQ. The CDR3 extends over 17 amino acids. CDR3 loop: CASSQDIAGRRGNIQYF. In DNA form, the CDR3 reads TGTGCCAGCAGCCAAGATATAGCCGGAAGGCGAGGAAACATTCAGTACTTC.

The chain uses TRBV6-6 and TRBJ1-1, with D possibly TRBD1 on 6 matching bases. In germline, CDR1 is MNHNY, CDR2 SVGAGI (reference sequence). V was trimmed by 9 bases and J by 1 base, leaving 15 bases between them. The CDR3 loop spans 14 amino acids. Written as DNA, the CDR3 is TGTGCCAGTTCCAAACAGGGCGCGAACACTGAAGCTTTCTTT. Translating it yields CASSKQGANTEAFF.

V is TRBV12-3 or TRBV12-4 and J is TRBJ1-2; D perhaps matches TRBD1 (6 bases). This CDR3 has 13 residues. The V gene lost 5 bases and the J gene lost 0 bases, with 7 bases spanning the gap. The CDR3 sequence: CASSRTANYGYTF. For the CDR3, the DNA is TGTGCCAGCAGTCGGACAGCTAACTATGGCTACACCTTC.

The chain joins TRBV11-2 to TRBJ2-1, with 10 bases lining up with TRBD1. The length of the CDR3 is 15 residues. With 5 bases clipped from V and 5 bases from J, the junction kept 6 bases outside the gene matches. Germline assignment: CDR1 SGHAT and CDR2 FQNNGV. The CDR3 protein is CASSARTGGNNEQFF. CDR3 in DNA: TGTGCCAGCAGCGCCCGGACAGGGGGGAACAATGAGCAGTTCTTC.

The rearrangement joins TRBV19 to TRBJ1-1; tentative D call: TRBD1 (6 bases). This CDR3 has 11 residues. V lost 7 bases and J 11 bases, leaving 14 bases between the germline ends. Germline V gene data show CDR1 as LNHDA and CDR2 as SQIVND (reference sequence). CDR3 amino acids: CASNDRLWAFF. Written as DNA, the CDR3 is TGTGCCAGTAATGACAGGCTGTGGGCTTTCTTT.

The genes are TRBV6-1 and TRBJ1-5; 10 bases agree with TRBD1. CDR1 MNHNS and CDR2 SASEGT come from the germline V gene. After removal of 0 bases from V and 4 bases from J, the junction contained 6 bases not matched to a gene. The CDR3 length is 17 residues. For the CDR3, the DNA is TGTGCCAGCAGTGAAGCTAGGGACAGGGGAAGGAATCAGCCCCAGCATTTT. This translates into CASSEARDRGRNQPQHF.

This clone occurred once. This chain joins TRBV11-3 and TRBJ1-1, with D unresolved. The CDR3 has 13 residues. From germline, CDR1 is SGHNT and CDR2 YENEEA. Trimming cost V 2 bases and J 1 base, with 5 bases left between them. CDR3 in DNA: TGTGCCAGCAGCTTAAACGGGAACACTGAAGCTTTCTTT. Amino acids: CASSLNGNTEAFF.

The V and J genes are TRBV2 and TRBJ2-7, with D perhaps matching TRBD2 (7 bases). CDR1 is SNHLY, CDR2 FYNNEI, per germline. The V and J ends lost 0 bases and 2 bases respectively, with 14 bases between them. The CDR3 contains 16 residues. Here the CDR3 reads CASSEARRGPTYEQYF. The DNA for the CDR3 is TGTGCCAGCAGTGAAGCTAGGCGGGGGCCTACCTACGAGCAGTACTTC.

The chain has TRBV6-5 and TRBJ2-7; 8 bases align to TRBD2. Trimming took 7 bases from V and 0 from J; bases not matched to a gene: 8. Germline V gene sequence: CDR1 MNHEY, CDR2 SVGAGI. CDR3 length: 15 residues. In nucleotides, the CDR3 is TGTGCCAGCACCCCCGGGGGGGGGTACTCCTACGAGCAGTACTTC. Translating it yields CASTPGGGYSYEQYF.

The V gene is TRBV6-5, the J gene TRBJ1-2; D is possibly TRBD1 (5 bases). V was clipped by 2 bases and J by 4 bases, with 8 bases between them. The CDR3 has 13 residues. Germline CDR1 and CDR2: MNHEY and SVGAGI. CDR3 sequence (DNA): TGTGCCAGCAGTTACGGACATACCTATGGCTACACCTTC. It specifies CASSYGHTYGYTF.

The V call is TRBV16, the J call TRBJ2-1; a weak D match, TRBD2 (5 bases). V lost 3 bases and J 5 bases, leaving 20 bases between the germline ends. CDR1 is KGHSY, CDR2 FQNENV, per germline. This CDR3 comprises 17 residues. In DNA, the CDR3 is TGTGCCAGCAGCCACAAACGGACTGATCTTGTAGACAATGAGCAGTTCTTC. Encoded protein: CASSHKRTDLVDNEQFF.

The chain combines TRBV11-2 with TRBJ2-2; unclear D gene. The V and J ends lost 3 bases and 7 bases respectively, with 9 bases between them. The CDR3 has 13 residues. Germline lookup yields CDR1 SGHAT and CDR2 FQNNGV. The CDR3 DNA reads as TGTGCCAGCAGCTTCTCGGAGCGCGGGGAGCTGTTTTTT. This codes for CASSFSERGELFF.

The rearrangement joins TRBV4-2 to TRBJ1-1; 8 bases are a match to TRBD1. V trimming: 4 bases; J trimming: 5 bases; junction bases outside the gene matches: 9. The germline CDR1 and CDR2 sequences are LGHNA and YNFKEQ. This CDR3 region has 15 residues. CDR3 in amino acids: CASSRRDRGDTEAFF. In nucleotides, the CDR3 is TGTGCCAGCAGCCGACGAGACAGGGGTGATACTGAAGCTTTCTTT.

V is TRBV18 and J is TRBJ2-1; perhaps TRBD2 as D (6 bases). Germline CDR1 and CDR2: KGHSH and LQKENI. CDR3 size: 15 residues. With 2 bases removed from V and 6 bases from J, the gap between germline ends came to 14 bases. The CDR3 DNA is TGTGCCAGCTCACCAAAAAACCGGGACTTCAATGAGCAGTTCTTC. Residues: CASSPKNRDFNEQFF.

The V call is TRBV5-1, the J call TRBJ1-4; no clear D gene. Trimming took off 0 bases at V and 0 bases at J, with 6 bases between the two ends. Germline values: CDR1 SGHRS, CDR2 YFSETQ. The CDR3 spans 15 residues. CDR3 residues: CASSLGQATNEKLFF. CDR3 DNA sequence: TGCGCCAGCAGCTTGGGGCAGGCAACTAATGAAAAACTGTTTTTT.